Below, 25 T cell receptor beta chains from the same sample are listed, as sequenced in a study of radiotherapy plus CTLA-4 blockade in lung cancer. Assay: immunoSEQ multiplex PCR; the TCRdb copy retains only in-frame clones and omits some. The sample records 35,000 or so clones, approximately 85% being singletons. The input for sequencing was peripheral blood, taken from a patient treated with radiotherapy plus ipilimumab. The receptors come from a human donor with non-small cell lung cancer who had stable disease on radiotherapy plus ipilimumab.

The CDR3 here is CASSLDVGGTGELFF. The CDR3 DNA sequence: TGCGCCAGCAGCTTGGATGTCGGGGGAACCGGGGAGCTGTTTTTT. This rearrangement joins TRBV5-1 to TRBJ2-2; possible D gene TRBD2, 6 bases. Germline V gives CDR1 SGHRS, CDR2 YFSETQ. The CDR3 is 15 amino acids. Trimming took 0 bases from V and 5 from J, leaving 11 bases between them.

V gene TRBV7-2 combines with J gene TRBJ2-7; 11 nucleotides line up with TRBD2. The V and J ends lost 5 bases and 1 base, in that order; junction bases with no gene match: 10. CDR1 SGHTA and CDR2 FQGNSA come from the germline V gene. This CDR3 spans 17 amino acids. The CDR3 nucleotides are TGTGCCAGCAGCCCAGGACCTAGCGGGAGGCCTTCCTACGAGCAGTACTTC. Translation gives CASSPGPSGRPSYEQYF.

This clone was observed once. CDR3 protein: CASSYGTVSYEQYF. As DNA, the CDR3 is TGCGCCAGCAGCTATGGTACAGTCTCCTACGAGCAGTACTTC. J is TRBJ2-7 and V is TRBV5-1; the D is unclear. This CDR3 has 14 residues. Germline lookup yields CDR1 SGHRS and CDR2 YFSETQ. Trimming took 3 bases from V and 0 from J, leaving 10 bases between them. Using reference TRBV5-1 and TRBJ2-7 for the parts outside the CDR3, the full variable domain is KAGVTQTPRYLIKTRGQQVTLSCSPISGHRSVSWYQQTPGQGLQFLFEYFSETQRNKGNFPGRFSGRQFSNSRSEMNVSTLELGDSALYLCASSYGTVSYEQYFGPGTRLTVT.

Comments on this clone: One end of the junction is discordant with germline, which a read error may explain. Written as DNA, the CDR3 is TGTGCCGGCAGTCGTGACCCAAGGACAGCGGCCTACGAGCAGTACTTC. Encoded protein: CAGSRDPRTAAYEQYF. The chain carries TRBV27 and TRBJ2-7; the D gene is possibly TRBD1 (6 bases). Looked up from germline, CDR1 is MNHEY and CDR2 is SMNVEV (reference sequence). The CDR3 runs to 16 residues.

This rearrangement joins TRBV19 to TRBJ2-5, with D possibly matching TRBD2 (5 bases). The CDR3 has 15 residues. V was clipped by 1 base and J by 5 bases, with 14 bases between them. Germline CDR1 and CDR2: LNHDA and SQIVND (reference sequence). The CDR3: CASSIGTRTLETQYF. The CDR3 DNA sequence: TGTGCCAGTAGTATAGGGACTCGTACCCTGGAGACCCAGTACTTC. Full variable domain (remainder filled in from reference TRBV19 and TRBJ2-5): DGGITQSPKYLFRKEGQNVTLSCEQNLNHDAMYWYRQDPGQGLRLIYYSQIVNDFQKGDIAEGYSVSREKKESFPLTVTSAQKNPTAFYLCASSIGTRTLETQYFGPGTRLLVL.

The CDR3 region is CASSLDSTGGYTF. CDR3 nucleotide sequence: TGCGCCAGCAGCTTGGACTCCACAGGCGGCTACACCTTC. The chain links TRBV5-1 to TRBJ1-2; tentative D call: TRBD1 (5 bases). Deletions cut 0 bases from V and 8 bases from J, with 11 bases between. The length of the CDR3 is 13 residues. CDR1 and CDR2 from the germline V gene are SGHRS and YFSETQ.

Comments on this clone: At one boundary the junction diverges from the germline segment, which might be a read error. The chain joins TRBV18 to TRBJ2-2; D is undetermined. Germline V gene sequence: CDR1 KGHSH, CDR2 LQKENI. CDR3 length: 14 amino acids. In nucleotides, the CDR3 is TGTGCCAGCTCACCCCCTTTCGACACCAGGGAGCTGTTTTTT. Translation gives CASSPPFDTRELFF.

The V call is TRBV5-4, the J call TRBJ1-2; TRBD1 aligns across 7 bases. Germline V gives CDR1 SGHNT, CDR2 YYREEE (reference sequence). The J segment lost 8 bases and the V segment lost 3 bases, leaving 10 bases of the junction unmatched. This CDR3 is built from 14 residues. The CDR3 region is CASSSQGQTGGYTF. Here the CDR3 DNA reads TGTGCCAGCAGCTCCCAGGGACAGACGGGCGGCTACACCTTC.

In its sample, this clone was seen a few times. CDR3 residues: CASSLIAGNTEAFF. The CDR3 DNA reads TGTGCCAGCAGCTTAATCGCCGGTAACACTGAAGCTTTCTTT. The V and J genes are TRBV7-9 and TRBJ1-1; D call uncertain. This CDR3 has 14 amino acids. Looked up from germline, CDR1 is SEHNR and CDR2 is FQNEAQ (reference sequence). V was trimmed by 2 bases and J by 2 bases, leaving 9 bases between them.

The chain links TRBV9 to TRBJ2-3; D is ambiguous. Germline-derived CDR1 and CDR2 are SGDLS and YYNGEE. V was pared by 3 bases and J by 0 bases, with 8 bases between. This CDR3 is built from 14 residues. The CDR3 bases are TGTGCCAGCAGCGCTGCAGGAAGCACAGATACGCAGTATTTT. Its translation: CASSAAGSTDTQYF.

The V call is TRBV9, the J call TRBJ1-2; 8 bases match TRBD1. Per the germline V gene, CDR1 is SGDLS and CDR2 is YYNGEE. With 4 bases clipped from V and 7 bases from J, the junction kept 9 bases outside the gene matches. The CDR3 is made up of 14 amino acids. CDR3 nucleotides: TGTGCCAGCAGCTTCATCCAGGGGGCGTCTGGCTACACCTTC. Residues: CASSFIQGASGYTF.

The rearrangement links TRBV18 to TRBJ2-5; TRBD2 matches at 11 bases. V shed 5 bases and J 0 bases; nucleotides not matched to a gene: 11. The germline gives CDR1 KGHSH, CDR2 LQKENI. The CDR3 runs to 18 residues. CDR3 bases: TGTGCCAGCTCAAGAGCACGGACTAGCGGGTCCTACCAAGAGACCCAGTACTTC. This translates into CASSRARTSGSYQETQYF.

The chain couples TRBV6-1 to TRBJ2-1; TRBD2 matches at 9 bases. Germline V gives CDR1 MNHNS, CDR2 SASEGT. V gave up 8 bases and J gave up 4 bases; unmatched junction bases: 6. The CDR3 length is 14 residues. The CDR3 sequence is CASQTSGRYNEQFF. The DNA for the CDR3 is TGTGCCAGCCAGACTAGCGGAAGGTACAATGAGCAGTTCTTC.

The chain carries TRBV27 and TRBJ2-7; TRBD1 aligns across 8 bases. CDR1 and CDR2 (germline): MNHEY, SMNVEV (reference sequence). The CDR3 consists of 17 residues. The V and J ends lost 3 bases and 1 base, in that order; junction bases with no gene match: 11. The CDR3 DNA sequence: TGTGCCAGCAGTTTGAGGACAGGGCCGTCTCATTCCTACGAGCAGTACTTC. Translating gives CASSLRTGPSHSYEQYF.

The V gene is TRBV4-3, the J gene TRBJ2-6; D might be TRBD2 (6 bases). The ends were cut back, 0 bases at V and 4 bases at J, with 10 bases in the middle. Germline CDR1 reads LGHNA; CDR2 reads YSLEER. The CDR3 spans 16 residues. CDR3 in amino acids: CASSQDSGAGANVLTF. The CDR3 nucleotides are TGCGCCAGCAGCCAAGATTCGGGAGCCGGGGCCAACGTCCTGACTTTC.

Only a few counts were recorded for this clone. The rearrangement joins TRBV4-3 to TRBJ1-5; TRBD1 might be the D (6 bases). Trimming removed 4 bases from V and 7 bases from J, with 11 bases in between. Germline V gene sequence: CDR1 LGHNA, CDR2 YSLEER. The CDR3 length is 13 residues. CDR3 bases: TGCGCCAGCAGCCCGTACAGGGACCAGCCCCAGCATTTT. Protein sequence: CASSPYRDQPQHF.

The chain combines TRBV5-8 with TRBJ2-7, with D possibly matching TRBD2 (5 bases). Germline values: CDR1 SGHTS, CDR2 YDEGEE. This CDR3 comprises 15 residues. The germline V and J ends were trimmed by 0 bases and 2 bases, with 12 bases remaining between them. DNA of the CDR3: TGTGCCAGCAGCTTGGACCCGGACTTAACCTACGAGCAGTACTTC. Its protein product is CASSLDPDLTYEQYF.

The CDR3 DNA sequence: TGTGCCAGCAGCGTTGGGCGGGGATTCGCCTACGAGCAGTACTTC. It yields the protein CASSVGRGFAYEQYF. The rearrangement uses TRBV11-1 and TRBJ2-7; D may be TRBD2 (6 bases). Germline V gives CDR1 SGHAT, CDR2 FQDESV (reference sequence). V was trimmed by 5 bases and J by 2 bases, leaving 16 bases between them. This CDR3 has 15 residues.

The chain links TRBV19 to TRBJ2-7; 8 nucleotides match TRBD2. CDR3 length: 15 amino acids. Germline trimming cut 4 bases from V and 2 bases from J; bases unmatched to any gene: 7. Germline V gene lookup returns CDR1 LNHDA and CDR2 SQIVND (reference sequence). DNA for the CDR3: TGTGCCAGTAGTACGTTCCTAGCGGGCCCCTACGAGCAGTACTTC. This translates into CASSTFLAGPYEQYF.

The rearrangement uses TRBV21-1 and TRBJ2-2; the listed D gene, TRBD2, was not tested against the DNA. TRBV21-1 is a known pseudogene. CDR3 length: 18 amino acids. The CDR3 sequence is CASSKAASGGYNTGELFF. The CDR3, as DNA: TGTGCCAGCAGCAAAGCGGCGAGCGGGGGATACAACACCGGGGAGCTGTTTTTT.

The chain employs TRBV6-1 and TRBJ1-2, with D possibly matching TRBD1 (6 bases). V lost 1 base, J lost 5 bases, and 14 bases lay in between. Germline lookup yields CDR1 MNHNS and CDR2 SASEGT. The CDR3 has 15 residues. The CDR3 protein is CASSEGAGVGYGYTF. The CDR3 nucleotides are TGTGCCAGCAGTGAAGGGGCAGGGGTTGGATATGGCTACACCTTC.

The V call is TRBV6-1, the J call TRBJ2-7, with 10 bases fitting TRBD2. V was clipped by 7 bases and J by 2 bases; unmatched bases: 5. Germline CDR1 is MNHNS and CDR2 is SASEGT. This CDR3 has 14 amino acids. The CDR3 here is CASTLTSGPYEQYF. CDR3 bases: TGTGCCAGCACCCTGACTAGCGGGCCCTACGAGCAGTACTTC.

This clone occurred a few times. The gene calls are TRBV2 and TRBJ2-7, with D perhaps matching TRBD1 (5 bases). Trimming took off 7 bases at V and 3 bases at J, with 13 bases between the two ends. The CDR3 extends over 13 amino acids. The germline V gene has CDR1 SNHLY and CDR2 FYNNEI. The DNA of the CDR3 is TGTGCCAGCAACGGGCAGGGTAACTACGAGCAGTACTTC. Amino acid sequence: CASNGQGNYEQYF.

The chain employs TRBV19 and TRBJ2-7, with D perhaps matching TRBD2 (6 bases). Trimming took off 4 bases at V and 5 bases at J, with 12 bases between the two ends. This CDR3 comprises 13 residues. CDR1 LNHDA and CDR2 SQIVND come from the germline V gene (reference sequence). CDR3 DNA: TGTGCCAGTAGTACCGTAAGCGGGCACGAGCAGTACTTC. Protein sequence: CASSTVSGHEQYF.

The chain employs TRBV7-8 and TRBJ2-1; D not resolved. CDR1 SGHVS and CDR2 FQNEAQ come from the germline V gene. This CDR3 has 15 amino acids. Trimming shortened V by 3 bases and J by 0 bases, and 9 bases separated the two germline ends. The CDR3 sequence is CASSFVRLSYNEQFF. CDR3 DNA: TGTGCCAGCAGCTTCGTCCGACTCTCCTACAATGAGCAGTTCTTC.